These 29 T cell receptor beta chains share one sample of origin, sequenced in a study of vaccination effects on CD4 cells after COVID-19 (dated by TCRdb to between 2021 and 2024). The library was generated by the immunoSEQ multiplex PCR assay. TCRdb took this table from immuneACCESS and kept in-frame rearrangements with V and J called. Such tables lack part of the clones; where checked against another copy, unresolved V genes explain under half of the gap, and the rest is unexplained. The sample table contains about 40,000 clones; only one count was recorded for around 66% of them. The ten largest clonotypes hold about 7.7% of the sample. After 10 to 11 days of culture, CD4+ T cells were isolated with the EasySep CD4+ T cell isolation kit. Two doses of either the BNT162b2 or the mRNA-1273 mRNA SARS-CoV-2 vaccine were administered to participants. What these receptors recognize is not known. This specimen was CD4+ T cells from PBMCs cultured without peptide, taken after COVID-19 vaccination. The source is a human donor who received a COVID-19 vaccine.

The CDR3 region has the DNA TGTGCCAGTAGTATGGGGCGACTAGCGGGAGAAGAGGTCAGTGAGCAGTTCTTC. Residues: CASSMGRLAGEEVSEQFF. This sequence joins TRBV19 and TRBJ2-1; the match to TRBD2 covers 12 bases. The CDR3 consists of 18 residues. V lost 3 bases, J lost 9 bases, and 15 bases stayed unmatched. Germline V gives CDR1 LNHDA, CDR2 SQIVND (reference sequence).

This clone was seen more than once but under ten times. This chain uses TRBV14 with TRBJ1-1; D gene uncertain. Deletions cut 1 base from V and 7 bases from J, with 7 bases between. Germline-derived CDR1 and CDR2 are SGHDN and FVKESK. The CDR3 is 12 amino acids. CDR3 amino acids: CASSQAAVEAFF. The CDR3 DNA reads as TGTGCCAGCAGCCAAGCCGCGGTTGAAGCTTTCTTT.

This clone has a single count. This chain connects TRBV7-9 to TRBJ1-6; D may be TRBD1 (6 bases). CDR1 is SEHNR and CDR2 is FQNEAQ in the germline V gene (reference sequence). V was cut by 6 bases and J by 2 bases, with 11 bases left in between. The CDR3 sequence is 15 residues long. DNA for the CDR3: TGTGCCAGCAGACAGGGAGAGGCCTATAATTCACCCCTCCACTTT. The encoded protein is CASRQGEAYNSPLHF. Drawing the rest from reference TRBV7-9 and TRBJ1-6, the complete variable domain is DTGVSQNPRHKITKRGQNVTFRCDPISEHNRLYWYRQTLGQGPEFLTYFQNEAQLEKSRLLSDRFSAERPKGSFSTLEIQRTEQGDSAMYLCASRQGEAYNSPLHFGNGTRLTVT.

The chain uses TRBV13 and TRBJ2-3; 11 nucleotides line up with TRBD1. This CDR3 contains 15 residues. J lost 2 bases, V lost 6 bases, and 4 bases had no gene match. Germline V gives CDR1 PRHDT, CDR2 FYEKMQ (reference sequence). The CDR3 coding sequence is TGTGCCAGCAGTTCGGGACAGGGGGTCACAGATACGCAGTATTTT. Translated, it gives CASSSGQGVTDTQYF. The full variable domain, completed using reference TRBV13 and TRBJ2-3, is AAGVIQSPRHLIKEKRETATLKCYPIPRHDTVYWYQQGPGQDPQFLISFYEKMQSDKGSIPDRFSAQQFSDYHSELNMSSLELGDSALYFCASSSGQGVTDTQYFGPGTRLTVL.

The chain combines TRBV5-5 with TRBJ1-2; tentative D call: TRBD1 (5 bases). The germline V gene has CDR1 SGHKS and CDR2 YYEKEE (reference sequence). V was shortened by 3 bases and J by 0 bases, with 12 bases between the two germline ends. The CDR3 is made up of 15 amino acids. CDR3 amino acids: CASSWGVEANYGYTF. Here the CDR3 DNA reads TGTGCCAGCAGCTGGGGGGTTGAGGCTAACTATGGCTACACCTTC. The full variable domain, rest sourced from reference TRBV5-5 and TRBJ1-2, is DAGVTQSPTHLIKTRGQQVTLRCSPISGHKSVSWYQQVLGQGPQFIFQYYEKEERGRGNFPDRFSARQFPNYSSELNVNALLLGDSALYLCASSWGVEANYGYTFGSGTRLTVV.

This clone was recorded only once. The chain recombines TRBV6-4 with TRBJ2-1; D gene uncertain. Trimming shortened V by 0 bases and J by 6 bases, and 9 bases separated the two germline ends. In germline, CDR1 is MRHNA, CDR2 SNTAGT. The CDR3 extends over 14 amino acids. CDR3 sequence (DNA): TGTGCCAGCAGTGACTCGGATATCCTCAATGAGCAGTTCTTC. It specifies CASSDSDILNEQFF.

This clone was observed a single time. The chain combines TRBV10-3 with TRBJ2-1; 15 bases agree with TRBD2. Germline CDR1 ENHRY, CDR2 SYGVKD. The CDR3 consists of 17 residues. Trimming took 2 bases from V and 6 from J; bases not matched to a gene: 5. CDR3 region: CAISEGRTSGRANEQFF. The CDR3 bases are TGTGCCATCAGTGAGGGTCGGACTAGCGGGAGGGCCAATGAGCAGTTCTTC.

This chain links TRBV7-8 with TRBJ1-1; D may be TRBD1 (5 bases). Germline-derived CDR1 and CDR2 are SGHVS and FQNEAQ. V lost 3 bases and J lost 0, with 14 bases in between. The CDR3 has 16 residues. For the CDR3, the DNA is TGTGCCAGCAGCTTTAACTCCGAGGGGATGAACACTGAAGCTTTCTTT. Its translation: CASSFNSEGMNTEAFF.

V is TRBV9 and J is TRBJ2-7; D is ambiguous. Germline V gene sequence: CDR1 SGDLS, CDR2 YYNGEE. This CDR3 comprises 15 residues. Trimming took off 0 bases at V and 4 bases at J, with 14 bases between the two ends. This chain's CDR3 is CASSVGWSSEYEQYF. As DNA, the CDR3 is TGTGCCAGCAGCGTAGGGTGGTCGAGTGAGTACGAGCAGTACTTC.

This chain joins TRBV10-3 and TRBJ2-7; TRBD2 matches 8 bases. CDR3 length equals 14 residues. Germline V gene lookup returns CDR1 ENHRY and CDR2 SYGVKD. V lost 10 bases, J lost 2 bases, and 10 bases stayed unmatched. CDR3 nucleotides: TGTGCCACCCGGGGGAGCGGGAGCCCCTACGAGCAGTACTTC. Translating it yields CATRGSGSPYEQYF.

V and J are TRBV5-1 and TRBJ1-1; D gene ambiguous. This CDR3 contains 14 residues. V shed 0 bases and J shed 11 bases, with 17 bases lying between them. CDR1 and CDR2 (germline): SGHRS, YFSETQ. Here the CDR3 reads CASSLDNGSREAFF. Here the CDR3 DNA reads TGCGCCAGCAGCTTGGACAACGGGAGCCGGGAGGCTTTCTTT.

The CDR3: CASSYTRGYSTDTQYF. DNA for the CDR3: TGTGCCAGCAGTTACACCAGGGGGTATTCCACAGATACGCAGTATTTT. The gene calls are TRBV6-5 and TRBJ2-3; 7 bases are shared with TRBD1. Per germline, CDR1 MNHEY and CDR2 SVGAGI. V trimming: 2 bases; J trimming: 2 bases; junction bases outside the gene matches: 7. The CDR3 has 16 amino acids.

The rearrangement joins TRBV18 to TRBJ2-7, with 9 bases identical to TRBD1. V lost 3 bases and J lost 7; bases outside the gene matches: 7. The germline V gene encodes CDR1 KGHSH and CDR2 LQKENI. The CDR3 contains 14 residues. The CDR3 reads CASSPRDRVWEQYF. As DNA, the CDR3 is TGTGCCAGCTCACCGAGGGACAGGGTGTGGGAGCAGTACTTC. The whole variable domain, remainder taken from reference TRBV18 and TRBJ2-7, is NAGVMQNPRHLVRRRGQEARLRCSPMKGHSHVYWYRQLPEEGLKFMVYLQKENIIDESGMPKERFSAEFPKEGPSILRIQQVVRGDSAAYFCASSPRDRVWEQYFGPGTRLTVT.

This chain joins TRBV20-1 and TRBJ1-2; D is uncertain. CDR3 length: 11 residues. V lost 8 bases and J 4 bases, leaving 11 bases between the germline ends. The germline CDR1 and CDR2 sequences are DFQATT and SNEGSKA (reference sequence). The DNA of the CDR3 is TGCAGTCTCGGCGGCAGCTATGGCTACACCTTC. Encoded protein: CSLGGSYGYTF.

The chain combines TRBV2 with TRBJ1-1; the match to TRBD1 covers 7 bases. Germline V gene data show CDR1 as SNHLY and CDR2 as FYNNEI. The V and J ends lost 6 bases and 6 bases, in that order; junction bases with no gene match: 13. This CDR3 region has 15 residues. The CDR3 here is CASSRGQGQRPEAFF. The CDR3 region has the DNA TGTGCCAGCAGCCGGGGTCAGGGACAGAGGCCTGAAGCTTTCTTT.

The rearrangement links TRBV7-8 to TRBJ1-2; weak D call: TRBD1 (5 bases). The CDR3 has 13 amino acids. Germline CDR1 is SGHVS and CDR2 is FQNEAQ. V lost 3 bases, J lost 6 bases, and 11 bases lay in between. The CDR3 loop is CASSFQGLDGYTF. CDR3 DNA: TGTGCCAGCAGCTTCCAGGGCTTGGATGGCTACACCTTC.

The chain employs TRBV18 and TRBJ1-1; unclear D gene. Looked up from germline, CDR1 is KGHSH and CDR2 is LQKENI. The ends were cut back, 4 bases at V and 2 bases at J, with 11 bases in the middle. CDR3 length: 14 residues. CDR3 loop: CASSLDPINTEAFF. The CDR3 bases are TGTGCCAGCTCACTAGATCCGATCAACACTGAAGCTTTCTTT.

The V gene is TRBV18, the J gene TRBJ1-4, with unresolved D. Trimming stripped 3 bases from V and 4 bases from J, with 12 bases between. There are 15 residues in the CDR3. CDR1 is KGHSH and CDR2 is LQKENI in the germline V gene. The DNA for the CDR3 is TGTGCCAGCTCACCTACGGCAGCCCATAATGAAAAACTGTTTTTT. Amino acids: CASSPTAAHNEKLFF.

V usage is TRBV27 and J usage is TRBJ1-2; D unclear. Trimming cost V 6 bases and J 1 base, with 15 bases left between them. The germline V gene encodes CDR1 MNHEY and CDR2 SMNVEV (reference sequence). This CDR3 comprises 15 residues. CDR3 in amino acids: CASRYRRSGNYGYTF. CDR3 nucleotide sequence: TGTGCCAGCAGGTACAGAAGGTCGGGTAACTATGGCTACACCTTC.

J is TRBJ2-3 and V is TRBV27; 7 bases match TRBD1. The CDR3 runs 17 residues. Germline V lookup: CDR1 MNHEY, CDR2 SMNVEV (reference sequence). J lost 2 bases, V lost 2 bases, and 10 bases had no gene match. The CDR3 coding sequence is TGTGCCAGCAGTTTAATCAGACAGGGAATAAACACAGATACGCAGTATTTT. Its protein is CASSLIRQGINTDTQYF.

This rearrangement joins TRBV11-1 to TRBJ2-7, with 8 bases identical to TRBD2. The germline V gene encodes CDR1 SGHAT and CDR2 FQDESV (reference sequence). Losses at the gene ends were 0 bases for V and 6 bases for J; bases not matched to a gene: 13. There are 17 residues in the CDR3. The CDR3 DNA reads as TGTGCCAGCAGCTTAGCACCCGGAGGGAGCGGGAGTAGCGAGCAGTACTTC. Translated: CASSLAPGGSGSSEQYF. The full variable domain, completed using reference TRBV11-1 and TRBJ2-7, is EAEVAQSPRYKITEKSQAVAFWCDPISGHATLYWYRQILGQGPELLVQFQDESVVDDSQLPKDRFSAERLKGVDSTLKIQPAELGDSAMYLCASSLAPGGSGSSEQYFGPGTRLTVT.

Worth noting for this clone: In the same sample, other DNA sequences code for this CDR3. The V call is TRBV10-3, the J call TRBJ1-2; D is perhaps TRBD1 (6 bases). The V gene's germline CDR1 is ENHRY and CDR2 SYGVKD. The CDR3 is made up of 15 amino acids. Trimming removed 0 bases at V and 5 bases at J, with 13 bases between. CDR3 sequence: CAISESGGAGYGYTF. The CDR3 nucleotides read TGTGCCATCAGTGAGTCTGGGGGCGCAGGATATGGCTACACCTTC.

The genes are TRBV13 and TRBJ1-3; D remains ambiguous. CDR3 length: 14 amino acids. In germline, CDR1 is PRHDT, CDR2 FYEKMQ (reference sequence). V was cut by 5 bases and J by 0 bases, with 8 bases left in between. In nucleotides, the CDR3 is TGTGCCAGCAGCGGACTGAGCTCTGGAAACACCATATATTTT. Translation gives CASSGLSSGNTIYF.

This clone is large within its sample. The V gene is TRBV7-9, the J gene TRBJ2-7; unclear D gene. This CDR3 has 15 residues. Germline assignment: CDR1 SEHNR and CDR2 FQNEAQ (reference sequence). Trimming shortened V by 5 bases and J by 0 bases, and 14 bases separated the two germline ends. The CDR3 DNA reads TGTGCCAGCAGCCTACATGCGGTTAGCTCCTACGAGCAGTACTTC. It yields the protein CASSLHAVSSYEQYF.

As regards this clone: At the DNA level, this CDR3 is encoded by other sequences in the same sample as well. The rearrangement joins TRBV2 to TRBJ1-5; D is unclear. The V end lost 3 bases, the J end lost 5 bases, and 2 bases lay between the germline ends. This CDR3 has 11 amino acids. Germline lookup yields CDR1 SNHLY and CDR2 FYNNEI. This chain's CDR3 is CASSDDQPQHF. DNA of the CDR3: TGTGCCAGCAGTGATGATCAGCCCCAGCATTTT.

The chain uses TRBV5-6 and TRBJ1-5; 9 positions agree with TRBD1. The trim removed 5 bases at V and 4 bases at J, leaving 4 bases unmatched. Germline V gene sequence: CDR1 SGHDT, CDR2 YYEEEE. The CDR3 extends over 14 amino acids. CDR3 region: CASRRGQGNQPQHF. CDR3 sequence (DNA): TGTGCCAGCAGGAGGGGACAGGGAAATCAGCCCCAGCATTTT.

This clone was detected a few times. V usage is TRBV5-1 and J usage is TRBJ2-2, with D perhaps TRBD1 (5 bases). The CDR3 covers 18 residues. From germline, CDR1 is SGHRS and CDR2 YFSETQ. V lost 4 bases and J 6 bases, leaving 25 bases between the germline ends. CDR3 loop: CASSPGRDSGKSAGELFF. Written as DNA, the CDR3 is TGCGCCAGCAGCCCGGGCAGGGATAGTGGGAAGTCCGCCGGGGAGCTGTTTTTT.

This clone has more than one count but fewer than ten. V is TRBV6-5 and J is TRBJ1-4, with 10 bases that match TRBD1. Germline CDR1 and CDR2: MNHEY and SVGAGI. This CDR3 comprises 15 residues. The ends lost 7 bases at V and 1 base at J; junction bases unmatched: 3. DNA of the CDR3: TGTGCCAGCATCGACAGGGGGCGAACTAATGAAAAACTGTTTTTT. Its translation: CASIDRGRTNEKLFF.

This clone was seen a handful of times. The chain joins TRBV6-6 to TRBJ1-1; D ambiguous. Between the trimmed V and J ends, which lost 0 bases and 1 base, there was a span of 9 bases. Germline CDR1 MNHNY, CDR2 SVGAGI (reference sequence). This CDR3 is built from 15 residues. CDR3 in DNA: TGTGCCAGCAGTTACTCGCAACAGCCGAACACTGAAGCTTTCTTT. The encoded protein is CASSYSQQPNTEAFF.